This T cell receptor (beta chain) comes out of a study of cytomegalovirus exposure and HLA in healthy donors. With respect to this clone: No antigen is known for it.

The primer mix had 60 Vbeta and 13 Jbeta primers. Authors' processing steps: Unique TCR beta chains totaled 80 million to 100 million in a later count, with roughly 10 million of them shared. Clones were read by immunoSEQ multiplex PCR, and TCRdb kept only the in-frame ones, dropping some. V and J calls and clone size follow that table, whereas D and trimming were derived from the DNA. The sample spans about 160,000 clones; the ten largest clones claim around 1.4%. Whole-study findings and limits: In all likelihood, a cluster of highly shared sequence variants was a sequencing artifact. Other equally common chains were less clonally expanded than HLA-associated TCR beta chains, a later analysis showed. Investigators reported 150 to 200 TCR beta chains as tied to cytomegalovirus.

This CDR3 is built from 15 residues. The TCR originated in a woman between 55 and 75 years old in good health and CMV-seronegative. V usage is TRBV21-1 and J usage is TRBJ2-7; the D call in the table, TRBD1, was not verified against the DNA. TRBV21-1 is recorded as a pseudogene. The specimen was PBMCs. The CDR3 reads CASNPPERHRYEQYF. The CDR3 region has the DNA TGTGCCAGCAATCCGCCCGAAAGACACCGCTACGAGCAGTACTTC.